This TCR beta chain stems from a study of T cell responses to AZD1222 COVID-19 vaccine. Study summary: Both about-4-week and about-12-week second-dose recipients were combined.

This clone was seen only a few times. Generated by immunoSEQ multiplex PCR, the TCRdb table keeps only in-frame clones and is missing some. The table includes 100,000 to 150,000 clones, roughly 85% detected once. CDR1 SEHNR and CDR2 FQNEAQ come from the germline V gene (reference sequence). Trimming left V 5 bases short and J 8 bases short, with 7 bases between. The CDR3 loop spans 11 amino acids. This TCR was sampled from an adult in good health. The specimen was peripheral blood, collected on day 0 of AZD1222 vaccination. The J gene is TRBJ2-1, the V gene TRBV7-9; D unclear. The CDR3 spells CASSPGDEQFF. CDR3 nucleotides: TGTGCCAGCAGCCCTGGCGATGAGCAGTTCTTC.